Listed below are T cell receptor beta chains from one sample, sequenced in a study of response to subunit inactivated influenza vaccine. TCRdb ran MiXCR on the RT-PCR reads and lists one entry per CDR3 protein. Of 500,000 to 750,000 distinct CDR3 sequences listed, 11% to 15% are singletons. Sample: PBMCs from blood, taken 12 days after vaccination. These receptors were collected from a man in his fifties or sixties who received an inactivated influenza vaccine. Both conserved end residues are part of each CDR3. The D gene is left open where the match is weak. Clone size is stated in some rows and not others, as once, few, many or a class when expanded.

J gene	D gene	V gene	clone size	CDR3 protein	CDR3 DNA
TRBJ1-1	.	TRBV6-2/TRBV6-3	many	CASSQLRGRNTEAFF	TGTGCCAGCAGTCAACTGAGGGGCCGGAACACTGAAGCTTTCTTT
TRBJ1-2	.	TRBV5-1	few	CASSTSTGSGGYTF	TGCGCCAGCAGCACCTCCACAGGTAGTGGGGGCTACACCTTC
TRBJ2-3	TRBD2	TRBV6-2/TRBV6-3	few	CASSYGTTENSHTQYF	TGTGCCAGCAGTTACGGGACTACAGAAAATAGTCATACGCAGTATTTT
TRBJ2-7	TRBD1	TRBV7-8	.	CASSFPGGYEQYF	TGTGCCAGCAGCTTCCCAGGGGGCTACGAGCAGTACTTC
TRBJ1-2	.	TRBV11-2	few	CASSLSGDFYYGYTF	TGTGCCAGCAGCTTATCAGGGGACTTTTACTATGGCTACACCTTC
TRBJ2-1	TRBD2	TRBV20-1	few	CSAREGTSGRNEQFF	TGCAGTGCTAGAGAAGGGACTAGCGGGAGGAATGAGCAGTTCTTC
TRBJ2-1	.	TRBV18	.	CASSLHPRGIEQFF	TGTGCCAGCTCACTGCATCCTCGGGGAATAGAGCAGTTCTTC
TRBJ2-1	.	TRBV20-1	.	CSARRPGDSYNEQFF	TGCAGTGCTAGGAGGCCGGGAGACTCCTACAATGAGCAGTTCTTC
TRBJ1-1	TRBD1	TRBV7-2	few	CASSSIWGQVNTEAFF	TGTGCCAGCAGCTCGATTTGGGGACAGGTGAACACTGAAGCTTTCTTT
TRBJ1-4	.	TRBV7-6	few	CASSLGQQHVGEKLFF	TGTGCCAGCAGCTTAGGACAGCAACATGTGGGTGAAAAACTGTTTTTT
TRBJ2-3	TRBD1	TRBV10-3	.	CAISESGHRGTDTQYF	TGTGCCATCAGTGAATCGGGACACAGGGGGACAGATACGCAGTATTTT
TRBJ2-3	TRBD2	TRBV2	few	CASSEKGGGAVDTQYF	TGTGCCAGCAGTGAAAAGGGCGGGGGGGCCGTGGATACGCAGTATTTT
TRBJ2-7	.	TRBV5-6	many	CASSLAGLSYEQYF	TGTGCCAGCAGCTTGGCAGGGTTGAGCTACGAGCAGTACTTC
TRBJ2-2	TRBD1	TRBV29-1	.	CSAKVGQANTGELFF	TGCAGCGCAAAAGTGGGACAGGCGAACACCGGGGAGCTGTTTTTT
TRBJ2-7	.	TRBV7-9	few	CASSLDIGEQYF	TGTGCCAGCAGCCTCGACATAGGCGAGCAGTACTTC
TRBJ2-1	TRBD2	TRBV6-2/TRBV6-3	.	CASSYSGGLAGSSYNEQFF	TGTGCCAGCAGTTACTCGGGGGGACTAGCGGGATCCTCCTACAATGAGCAGTTCTTC
TRBJ1-1	.	TRBV4-1	.	CASSHQQNTEAFF	TGCGCCAGCAGCCACCAACAGAACACTGAAGCTTTCTTT
TRBJ1-2	TRBD1	TRBV29-1	many	CSVEGQGDGYTF	TGCAGCGTTGAGGGACAGGGAGATGGCTACACCTTC
TRBJ2-7	.	TRBV6-1	.	CASSVGSGSYEQYF	TGTGCCAGCAGTGTAGGGAGCGGGTCCTACGAGCAGTACTTC
TRBJ1-3	.	TRBV10-1	few	CAKREIGNTIYF	TGCGCCAAGAGGGAGATTGGAAACACCATATATTTT
TRBJ2-1	TRBD2	TRBV5-1	.	CASSLTSGVGSNEQFF	TGCGCCAGCAGCTTGACTAGCGGAGTGGGAAGCAATGAGCAGTTCTTC
TRBJ2-7	TRBD2	TRBV5-1	few	CASSYRTSGGLAYEQYF	TGCGCCAGCAGCTACCGGACTAGCGGGGGTTTAGCCTACGAGCAGTACTTC
TRBJ1-5	.	TRBV6-1	.	CASSPTRNSNQPQHF	TGTGCCAGCAGTCCTACAAGGAATAGCAATCAGCCCCAGCATTTT
TRBJ2-5	TRBD2	TRBV3-1	few	CASSPPFGASGLQETQYF	TGTGCCAGCAGCCCGCCCTTCGGGGCTAGCGGGCTCCAAGAGACCCAGTACTTC
TRBJ2-3	.	TRBV4-2	few	CASSQAQQDTQYF	TGTGCCAGCAGCCAAGCCCAACAGGATACGCAGTATTTT
TRBJ2-3	TRBD2	TRBV7-9	few	CASSQRTSGFTDTQYF	TGTGCCAGCAGCCAACGGACTAGCGGCTTCACAGATACGCAGTATTTT
TRBJ2-3	.	TRBV20-1	few	CTPSGDGTDTQYF	TGCACCCCATCGGGAGATGGAACAGATACGCAGTATTTT
TRBJ2-4	.	TRBV12-3/TRBV12-4	many	CASSRSTGRGIQYF	TGTGCCAGCAGTCGCTCGACAGGGAGGGGCATTCAGTACTTC
TRBJ2-5	.	TRBV18	once	CASSPASGIVETQYF	TGTGCCAGCTCACCAGCTAGTGGGATCGTGGAGACCCAGTACTTC
TRBJ2-1	.	TRBV6-2/TRBV6-3	few	CASSYANVLRF	TGTGCCAGCAGTTACGCTAACGTGCTTCGCTTC
TRBJ1-6	.	TRBV30	few	CAWSGTASPLHF	TGTGCCTGGAGTGGAACAGCCTCACCCCTCCACTTT
TRBJ2-4	.	TRBV5-1	few	CASSWDSRGDIQYF	TGCGCCAGCAGTTGGGACAGTCGGGGGGACATTCAGTACTTC
TRBJ2-3	.	TRBV28	few	CASSFESLDRTDTQYF	TGTGCCAGCAGTTTCGAGTCTCTCGACCGCACAGATACGCAGTATTTT
TRBJ2-2	TRBD1	TRBV7-2	few	CASSLLAQGASSGELFF	TGTGCCAGCAGCTTATTGGCCCAGGGGGCTTCTTCCGGGGAGCTGTTTTTT
TRBJ2-7	TRBD1	TRBV3-1	.	CASSQEHRGYYEQYF	TGTGCCAGCAGCCAAGAACACAGGGGGTACTACGAGCAGTACTTC
TRBJ1-1	.	TRBV7-9	.	CASSLAVGAGAEAFF	TGTGCCAGCAGCTTAGCTGTTGGTGCAGGGGCTGAAGCTTTCTTT
TRBJ2-2	.	TRBV7-2	many	CASSRDRSLSGELFF	TGTGCCAGCAGCCGAGACAGGTCCCTCTCCGGGGAGCTGTTTTTT
TRBJ2-7	.	TRBV12-3/TRBV12-4	.	CASTDTDREEEQYF	TGTGCCAGCACCGATACTGACAGGGAGGAAGAGCAGTACTTC
TRBJ2-3	TRBD1	TRBV6-4	.	CASRKGADTDTQYF	TGTGCCAGCAGGAAGGGGGCAGACACAGATACGCAGTATTTT
TRBJ2-7	.	TRBV6-1	.	CASESRGRSREQYF	TGTGCCAGCGAATCCCGGGGGCGGTCTCGGGAGCAGTACTTC
TRBJ2-7	TRBD2	TRBV12-3/TRBV12-4	few	CASSTSGGAGEQYF	TGTGCCAGCAGTACTAGCGGGGGGGCCGGGGAGCAGTACTTC
TRBJ2-1	TRBD1	TRBV20-1	many	CSASRGGQGAFEQFF	TGCAGTGCTTCTAGGGGGGGACAGGGGGCGTTTGAGCAGTTCTTC